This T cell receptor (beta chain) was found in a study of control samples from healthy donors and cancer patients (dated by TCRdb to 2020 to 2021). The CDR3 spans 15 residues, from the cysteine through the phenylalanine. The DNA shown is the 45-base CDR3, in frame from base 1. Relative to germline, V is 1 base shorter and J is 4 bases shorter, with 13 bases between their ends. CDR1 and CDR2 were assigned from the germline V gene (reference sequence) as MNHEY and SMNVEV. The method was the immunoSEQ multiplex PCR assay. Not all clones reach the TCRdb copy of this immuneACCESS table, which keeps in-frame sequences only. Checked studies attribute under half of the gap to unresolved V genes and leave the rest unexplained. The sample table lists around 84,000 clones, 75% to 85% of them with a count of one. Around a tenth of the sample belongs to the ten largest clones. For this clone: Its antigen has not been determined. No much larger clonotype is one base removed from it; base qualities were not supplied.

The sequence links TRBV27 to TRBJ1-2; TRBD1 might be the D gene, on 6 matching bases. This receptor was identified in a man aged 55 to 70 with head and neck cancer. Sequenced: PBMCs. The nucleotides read TGTGCCAGCAGTTTATGGGGCAGGGGAAGCTATGGCTACACCTTC. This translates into CASSLWGRGSYGYTF.